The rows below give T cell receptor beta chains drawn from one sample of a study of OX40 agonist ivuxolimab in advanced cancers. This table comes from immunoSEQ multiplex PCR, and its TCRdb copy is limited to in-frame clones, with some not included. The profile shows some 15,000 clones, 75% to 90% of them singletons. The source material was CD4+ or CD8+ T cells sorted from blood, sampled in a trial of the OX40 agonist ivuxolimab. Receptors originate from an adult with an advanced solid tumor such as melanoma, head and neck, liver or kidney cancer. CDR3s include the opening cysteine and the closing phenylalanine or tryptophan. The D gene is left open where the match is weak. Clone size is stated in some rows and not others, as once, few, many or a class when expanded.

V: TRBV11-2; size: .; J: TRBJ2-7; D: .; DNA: TGTGCCAGCAGCTTCGGTCAGGACTACGAGCAGTACTTC; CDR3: CASSFGQDYEQYF
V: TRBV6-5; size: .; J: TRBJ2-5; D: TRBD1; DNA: TGTGCCAGCAGCCCACCGGGACAGGGGAGAGAGACCCAGTACTTC; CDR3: CASSPPGQGRETQYF
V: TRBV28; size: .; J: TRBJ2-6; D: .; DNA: TGTGCCAGCAGTTTTCCGCAGGTCTCTGGGGCCAACGTCCTGACTTTC; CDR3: CASSFPQVSGANVLTF
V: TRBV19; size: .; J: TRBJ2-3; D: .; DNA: TGTGCCAGTAGTGCCGCGGTAGGTTCCGGTGAGGATACGCAGTATTTT; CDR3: CASSAAVGSGEDTQYF
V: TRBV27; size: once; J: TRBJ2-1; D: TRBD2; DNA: TGTGCCAGCAGTTGGGGGACTAGTCCCGATGAGCAGTTCTTC; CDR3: CASSWGTSPDEQFF
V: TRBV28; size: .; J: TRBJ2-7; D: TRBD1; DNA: TGTGCCAGCAGTTTGGTCGGGACAGCCTCCTACGAGCAGTACTTC; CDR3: CASSLVGTASYEQYF
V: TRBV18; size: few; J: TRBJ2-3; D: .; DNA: TGTGCCAGCTCACCACAGGGCGCCACAGATACGCAGTATTTT; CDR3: CASSPQGATDTQYF
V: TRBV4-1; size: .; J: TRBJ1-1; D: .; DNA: TGCGCCAGCAGCCAAGCAGATGGGAGAGGCTTGAACACTGAAGCTTTCTTT; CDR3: CASSQADGRGLNTEAFF
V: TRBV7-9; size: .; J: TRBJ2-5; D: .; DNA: TGTGCCAGCAGCTTCCCTTCAGGCCAAGAGACCCAGTACTTC; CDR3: CASSFPSGQETQYF
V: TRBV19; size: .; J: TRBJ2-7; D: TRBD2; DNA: TGTGCCAGTAGTATAGAGGATGCGGGAGGGCCGAATGAGCAGTACTTC; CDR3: CASSIEDAGGPNEQYF
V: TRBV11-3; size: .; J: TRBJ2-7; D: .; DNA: TGTGCCAGCAGCTCGCGAAACCACAGGGCCTCGGACGAGCAGTACTTC; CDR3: CASSSRNHRASDEQYF
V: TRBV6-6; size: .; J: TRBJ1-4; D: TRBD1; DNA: TGTGCCAGCAGTTACGGCAGGGGGAATAGGGAAAAACTGTTTTTT; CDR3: CASSYGRGNREKLFF
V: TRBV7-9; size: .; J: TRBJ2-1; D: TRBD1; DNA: TGTGCCAGCAGCTCGCCGGGACAGGGCTACAATGAGCAGTTCTTC; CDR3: CASSSPGQGYNEQFF
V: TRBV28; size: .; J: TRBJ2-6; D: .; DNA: TGTGCCAGCAGTTTAAATCCAAGCGGCCTATCTGGGGCCAACGTCCTGACTTTC; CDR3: CASSLNPSGLSGANVLTF
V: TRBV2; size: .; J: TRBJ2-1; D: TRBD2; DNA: TGTGCCAGCAGTGAAGGATGGGAAACTAGCGGGAGGGGAGAGCAGTTCTTC; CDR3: CASSEGWETSGRGEQFF
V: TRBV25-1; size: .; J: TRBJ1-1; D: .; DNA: TGTGCCAGCAGCCCCTTGGCGGTGAACACTGAAGCTTTCTTT; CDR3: CASSPLAVNTEAFF
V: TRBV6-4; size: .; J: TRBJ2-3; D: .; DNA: TGTGCCAGCAGCCTCGAGACCGGAGGAGGCACAGATACGCAGTATTTT; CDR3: CASSLETGGGTDTQYF
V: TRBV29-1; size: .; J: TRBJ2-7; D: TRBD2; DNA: TGCAGCGTTCGGACTAGCAGATCCTACGAGCAGTACTTC; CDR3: CSVRTSRSYEQYF
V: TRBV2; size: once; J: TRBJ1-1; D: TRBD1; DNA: TGTGCCAGCAGTGAAGCGGGCGACAGGGCGGACACTGAAGCTTTCTTT; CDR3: CASSEAGDRADTEAFF
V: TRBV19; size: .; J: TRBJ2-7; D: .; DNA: TGTGCCAGTAGAAGAGGGTTAGAAGGGGGCTACGAGCAGTACTTC; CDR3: CASRRGLEGGYEQYF
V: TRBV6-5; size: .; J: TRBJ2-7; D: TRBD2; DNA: TGTGCCAGCAGTTACGGGGGGGTACCCTACGAGCAGTACTTC; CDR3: CASSYGGVPYEQYF
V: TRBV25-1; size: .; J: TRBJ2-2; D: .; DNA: TGTGCCAGCAGTATAGGGTCCGGGGAGCTGTTTTTT; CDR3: CASSIGSGELFF
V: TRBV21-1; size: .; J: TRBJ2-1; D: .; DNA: TGTGCCAGCAGCAAAGTTGAGACCGTAGCGGGATCGTCCTACAATGAGCAGTTCTTC; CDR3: CASSKVETVAGSSYNEQFF
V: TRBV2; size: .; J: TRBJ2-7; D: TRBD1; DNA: TGTGCCAGCAGTGATCCGGACAGGAACGAAGTCCCAAAGCAGTACTTC; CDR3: CASSDPDRNEVPKQYF
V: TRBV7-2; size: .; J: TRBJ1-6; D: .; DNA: TGTGCCAGCAGCTTAGTTTCCGGGTTTAATTCACCCCTCCACTTT; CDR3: CASSLVSGFNSPLHF
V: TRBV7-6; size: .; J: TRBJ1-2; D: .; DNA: TGTGCCAGCAGCTTAGATCTCCGGGGGAGGGTGGATGGCTACACCTTC; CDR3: CASSLDLRGRVDGYTF
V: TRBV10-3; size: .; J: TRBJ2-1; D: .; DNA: TGTGCCATCACCGGGGCGGACGAGTGGGGCAATGAGCAGTTCTTC; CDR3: CAITGADEWGNEQFF
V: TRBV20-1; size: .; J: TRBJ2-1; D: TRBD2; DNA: TGCAGTCTTCCGGGAGGCAATGAGCAGTTCTTC; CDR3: CSLPGGNEQFF
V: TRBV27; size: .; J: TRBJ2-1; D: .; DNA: TGTGCCAGCAGTTTTGGCGGCGACAGGCGATACAATGAGCAGTTCTTC; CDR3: CASSFGGDRRYNEQFF
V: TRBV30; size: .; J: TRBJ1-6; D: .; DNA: TGTGCCTGGACGGAATATAATTCACCCCTCCACTTT; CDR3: CAWTEYNSPLHF
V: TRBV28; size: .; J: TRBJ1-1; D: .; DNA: TGTGCCAGCAGTTGGATGGGACAAATGAACACTGAAGCTTTCTTT; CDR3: CASSWMGQMNTEAFF
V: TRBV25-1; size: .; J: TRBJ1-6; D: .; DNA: TGTGCCAGCAGTGAACCAGGGAGTAATTCACCCCTCCACTTT; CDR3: CASSEPGSNSPLHF
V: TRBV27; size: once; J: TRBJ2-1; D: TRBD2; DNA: TGTGCCAGCAGTTTCTGGCGGGAGACTGGCAATGAGCAGTTCTTC; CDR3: CASSFWRETGNEQFF
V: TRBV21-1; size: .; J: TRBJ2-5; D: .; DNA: TGTGCCAGCAGCAAAGGAGCACAGGTTCTTGCGGCCCAGTACTTC; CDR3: CASSKGAQVLAAQYF
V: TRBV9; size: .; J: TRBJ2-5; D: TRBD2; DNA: TGTGCCAGCGACCCCAGCGGGGGGGCGGAAGAGACCCAGTACTTC; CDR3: CASDPSGGAEETQYF
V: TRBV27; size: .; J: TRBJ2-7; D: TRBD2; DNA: TGTGCCAGCAGTTTAGGGGGGGAAGACTACGAGCAGTACTTC; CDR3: CASSLGGEDYEQYF
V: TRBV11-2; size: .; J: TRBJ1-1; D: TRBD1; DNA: TGTGCCGGAAGTACAGGGGGCAAGACTGAAGCTTTCTTT; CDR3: CAGSTGGKTEAFF
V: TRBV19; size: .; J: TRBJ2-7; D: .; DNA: TGTGCCAGTAGTCCGTATACTGGTTCCTACGAGCAGTACTTC; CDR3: CASSPYTGSYEQYF
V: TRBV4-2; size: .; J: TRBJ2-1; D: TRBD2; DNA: TGTGCCAGCACCTGGGGAGTTGGGGGGGGGAATGAGCAGTTCTTC; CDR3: CASTWGVGGGNEQFF
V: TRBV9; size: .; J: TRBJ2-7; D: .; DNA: TGTGCCAGCAGCGTAGGGGCGACGGAATACGAGCAGTACTTC; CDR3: CASSVGATEYEQYF
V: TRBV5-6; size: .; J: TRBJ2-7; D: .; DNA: TGTGCCAGCAGCAGCAGGGGATACGAGCAGTACTTC; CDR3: CASSSRGYEQYF
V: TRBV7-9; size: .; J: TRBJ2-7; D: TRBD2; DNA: TGTGCCAGCAGCTGGGGCGGGAGAAACGAGCAGTACTTC; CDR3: CASSWGGRNEQYF
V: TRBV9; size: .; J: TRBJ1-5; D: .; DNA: TGTGCCAGCAGCTTGGGACCATACCCCAGGAAGAATCAGCCCCAGCATTTT; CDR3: CASSLGPYPRKNQPQHF